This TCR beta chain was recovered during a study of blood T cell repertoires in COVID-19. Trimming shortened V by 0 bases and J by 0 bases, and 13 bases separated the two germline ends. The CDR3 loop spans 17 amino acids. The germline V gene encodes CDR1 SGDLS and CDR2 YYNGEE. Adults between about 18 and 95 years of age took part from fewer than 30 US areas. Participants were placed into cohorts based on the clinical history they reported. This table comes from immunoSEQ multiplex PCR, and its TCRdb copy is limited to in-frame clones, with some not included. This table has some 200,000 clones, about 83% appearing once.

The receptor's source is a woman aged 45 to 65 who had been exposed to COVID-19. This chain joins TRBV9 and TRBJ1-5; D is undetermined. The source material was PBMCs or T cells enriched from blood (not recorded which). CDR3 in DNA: TGTGCCAGCAGCGTAGTAGGCGGAAGATATAGCAATCAGCCCCAGCATTTT. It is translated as CASSVVGGRYSNQPQHF.